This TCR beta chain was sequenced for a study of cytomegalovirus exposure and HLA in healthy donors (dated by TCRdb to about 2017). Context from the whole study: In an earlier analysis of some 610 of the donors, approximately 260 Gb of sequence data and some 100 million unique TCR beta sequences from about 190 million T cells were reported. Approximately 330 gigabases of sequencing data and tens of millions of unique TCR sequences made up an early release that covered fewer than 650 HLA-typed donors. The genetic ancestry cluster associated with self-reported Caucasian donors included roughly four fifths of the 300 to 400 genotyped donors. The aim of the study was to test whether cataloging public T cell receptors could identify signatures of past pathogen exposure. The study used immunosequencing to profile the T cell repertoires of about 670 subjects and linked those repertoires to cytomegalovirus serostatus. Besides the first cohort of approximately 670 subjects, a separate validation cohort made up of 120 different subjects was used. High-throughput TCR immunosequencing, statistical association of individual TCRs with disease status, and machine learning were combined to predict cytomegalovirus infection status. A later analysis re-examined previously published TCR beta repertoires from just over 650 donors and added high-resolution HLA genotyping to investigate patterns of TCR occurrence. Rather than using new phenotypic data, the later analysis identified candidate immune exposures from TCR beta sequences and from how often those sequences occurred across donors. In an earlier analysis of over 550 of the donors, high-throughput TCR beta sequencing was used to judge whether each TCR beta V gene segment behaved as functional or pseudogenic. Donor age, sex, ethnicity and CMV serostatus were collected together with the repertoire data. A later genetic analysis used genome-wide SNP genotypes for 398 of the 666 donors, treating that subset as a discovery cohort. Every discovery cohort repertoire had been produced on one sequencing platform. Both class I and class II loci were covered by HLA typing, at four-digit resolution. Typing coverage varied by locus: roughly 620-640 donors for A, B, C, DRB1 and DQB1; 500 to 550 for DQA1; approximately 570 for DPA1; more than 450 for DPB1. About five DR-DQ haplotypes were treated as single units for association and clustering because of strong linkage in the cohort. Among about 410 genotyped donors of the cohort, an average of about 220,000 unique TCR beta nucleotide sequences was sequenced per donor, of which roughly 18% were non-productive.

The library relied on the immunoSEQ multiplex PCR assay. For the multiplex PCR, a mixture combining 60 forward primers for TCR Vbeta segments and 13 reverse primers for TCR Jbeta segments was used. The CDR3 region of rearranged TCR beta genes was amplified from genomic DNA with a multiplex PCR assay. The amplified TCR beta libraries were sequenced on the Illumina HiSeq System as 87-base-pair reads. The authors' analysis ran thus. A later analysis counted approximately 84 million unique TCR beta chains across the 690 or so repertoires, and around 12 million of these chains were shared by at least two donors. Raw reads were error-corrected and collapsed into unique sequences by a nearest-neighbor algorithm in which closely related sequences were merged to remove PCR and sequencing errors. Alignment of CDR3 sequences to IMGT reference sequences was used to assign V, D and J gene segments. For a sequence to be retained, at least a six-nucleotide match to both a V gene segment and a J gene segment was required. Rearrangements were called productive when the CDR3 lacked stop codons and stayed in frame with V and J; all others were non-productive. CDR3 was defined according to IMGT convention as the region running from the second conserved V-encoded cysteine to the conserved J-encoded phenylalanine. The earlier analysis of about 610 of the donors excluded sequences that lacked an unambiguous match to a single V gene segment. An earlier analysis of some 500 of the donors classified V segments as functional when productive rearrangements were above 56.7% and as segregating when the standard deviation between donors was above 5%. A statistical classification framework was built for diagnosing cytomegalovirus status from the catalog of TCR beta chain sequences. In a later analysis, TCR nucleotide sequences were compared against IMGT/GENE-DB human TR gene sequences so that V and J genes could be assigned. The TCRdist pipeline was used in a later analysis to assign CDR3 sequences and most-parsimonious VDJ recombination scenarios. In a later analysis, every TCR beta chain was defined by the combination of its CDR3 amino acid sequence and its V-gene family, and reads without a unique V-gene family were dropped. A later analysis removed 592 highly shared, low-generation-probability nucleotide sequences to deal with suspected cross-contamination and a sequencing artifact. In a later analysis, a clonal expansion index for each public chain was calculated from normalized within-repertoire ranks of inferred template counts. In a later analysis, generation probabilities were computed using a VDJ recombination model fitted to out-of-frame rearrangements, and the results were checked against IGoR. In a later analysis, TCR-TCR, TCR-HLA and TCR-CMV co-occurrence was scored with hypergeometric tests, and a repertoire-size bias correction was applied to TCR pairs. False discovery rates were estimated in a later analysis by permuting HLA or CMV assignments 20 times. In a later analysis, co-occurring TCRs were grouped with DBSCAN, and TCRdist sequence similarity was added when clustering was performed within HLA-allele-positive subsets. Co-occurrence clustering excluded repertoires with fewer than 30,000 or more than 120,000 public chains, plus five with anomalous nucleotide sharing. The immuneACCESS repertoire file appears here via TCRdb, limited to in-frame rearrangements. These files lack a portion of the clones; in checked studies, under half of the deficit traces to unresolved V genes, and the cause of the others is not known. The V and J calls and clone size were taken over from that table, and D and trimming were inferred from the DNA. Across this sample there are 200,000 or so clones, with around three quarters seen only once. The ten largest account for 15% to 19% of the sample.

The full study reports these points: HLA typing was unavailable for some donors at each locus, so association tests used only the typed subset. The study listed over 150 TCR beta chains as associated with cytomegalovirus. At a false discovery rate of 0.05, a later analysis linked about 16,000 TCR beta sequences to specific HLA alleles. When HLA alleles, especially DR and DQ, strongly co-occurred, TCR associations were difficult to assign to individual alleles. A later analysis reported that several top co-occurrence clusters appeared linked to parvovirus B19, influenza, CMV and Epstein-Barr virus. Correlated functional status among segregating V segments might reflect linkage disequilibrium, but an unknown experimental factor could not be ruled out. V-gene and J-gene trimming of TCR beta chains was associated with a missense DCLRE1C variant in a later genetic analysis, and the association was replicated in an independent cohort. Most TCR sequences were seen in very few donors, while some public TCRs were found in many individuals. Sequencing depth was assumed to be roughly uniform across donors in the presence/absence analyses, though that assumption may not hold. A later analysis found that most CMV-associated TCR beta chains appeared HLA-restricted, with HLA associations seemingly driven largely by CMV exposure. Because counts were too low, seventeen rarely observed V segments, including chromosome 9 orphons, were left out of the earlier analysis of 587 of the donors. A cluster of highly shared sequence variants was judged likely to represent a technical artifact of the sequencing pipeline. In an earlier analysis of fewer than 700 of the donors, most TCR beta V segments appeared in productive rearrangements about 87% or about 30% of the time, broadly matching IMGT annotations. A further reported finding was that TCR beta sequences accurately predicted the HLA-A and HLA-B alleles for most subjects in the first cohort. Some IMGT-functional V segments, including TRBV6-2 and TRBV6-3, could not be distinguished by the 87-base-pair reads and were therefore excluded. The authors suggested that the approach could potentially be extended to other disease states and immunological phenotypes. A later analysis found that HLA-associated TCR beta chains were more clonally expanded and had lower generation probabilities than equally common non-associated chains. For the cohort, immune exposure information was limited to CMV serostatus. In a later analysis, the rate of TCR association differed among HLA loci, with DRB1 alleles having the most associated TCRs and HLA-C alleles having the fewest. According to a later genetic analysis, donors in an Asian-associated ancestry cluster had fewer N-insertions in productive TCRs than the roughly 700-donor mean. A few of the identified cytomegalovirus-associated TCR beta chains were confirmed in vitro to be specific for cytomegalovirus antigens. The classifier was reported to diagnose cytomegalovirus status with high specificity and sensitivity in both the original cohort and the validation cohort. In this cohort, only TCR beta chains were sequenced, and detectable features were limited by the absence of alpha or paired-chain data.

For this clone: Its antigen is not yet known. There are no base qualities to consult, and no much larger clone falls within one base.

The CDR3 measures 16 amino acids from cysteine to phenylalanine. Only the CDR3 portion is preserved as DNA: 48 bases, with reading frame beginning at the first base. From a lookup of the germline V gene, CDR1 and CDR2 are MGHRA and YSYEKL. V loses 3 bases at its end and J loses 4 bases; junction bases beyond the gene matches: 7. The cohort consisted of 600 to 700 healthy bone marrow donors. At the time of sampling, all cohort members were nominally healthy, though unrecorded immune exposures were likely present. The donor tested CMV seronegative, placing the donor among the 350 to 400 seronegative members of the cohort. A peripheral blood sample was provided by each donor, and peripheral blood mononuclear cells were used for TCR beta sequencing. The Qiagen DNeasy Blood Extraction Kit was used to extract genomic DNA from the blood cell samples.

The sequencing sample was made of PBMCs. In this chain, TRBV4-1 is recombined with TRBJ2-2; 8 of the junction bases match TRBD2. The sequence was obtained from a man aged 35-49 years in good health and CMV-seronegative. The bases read TGCGCCAGCAGCCAGGGCGGACTAGCAGGCACCGGGGAGCTGTTTTTT. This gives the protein CASSQGGLAGTGELFF.